This TCR beta chain was captured by sequencing in a study of T cells in Graves' hyperthyroidism and ophthalmopathy (dated by TCRdb to 2018 to 2020). A note on the overall study: Peripheral blood samples were taken at initial diagnosis, before any treatment was given. To identify TCR V-J signatures that set the groups apart, the researchers used a discovery cohort of 90 to 100 patients, made up of 40 to 45 with Graves' ophthalmopathy and 57 with stable Graves' hyperthyroidism. Prospective prediction of ophthalmopathy was tested in an independent validation cohort of under 20 hyperthyroidism patients and some 17 patients who later progressed to ophthalmopathy. The roughly 94 discovery patients were randomly split 7:3 into training and test sets. The study also compared thyroid tissue and blood T-cell repertoires from roughly 6 Graves' hyperthyroidism patients. Following sampling, methimazole starting at 30 mg daily was given to hyperthyroidism patients, and high-dose intravenous methylprednisolone was given to ophthalmopathy patients. TCR Vbeta CDR3 sequencing of some 140 peripheral blood samples (around 45 ophthalmopathy, about 75 hyperthyroidism and roughly 17 progressor patients) is reported in the paper. What the research found in general, with its limitations: Ophthalmopathy was separated from stable hyperthyroidism by a 13 V-J signature model, with around 90% sensitivity and about 81% specificity obtained in cross-validation and 80%/75% obtained in testing. Most expanded thyroid clonotypes (frequency above 0.001) were also detected in blood, suggesting blood repertoires may reflect thyroid immune responses. In validation, progression to ophthalmopathy was predicted by the model with nearly 71% sensitivity and 72.22% specificity, a median of 6.5 months before onset. Sample size was not statistically predetermined, and blinding of investigators to group allocation was not performed.

About this clonotype itself: There is no known antigen for this receptor. The record has no base qualities; no much larger clone is one base away.

The TCR beta CDR3 regions were amplified from the RNA transcripts. For the first round of RT-PCR on the TCR CDR3, the HTBI primer set was used together with the Qiagen OneStep RT-PCR kit. A second multiplex PCR round built the libraries, followed by size selection and purification. The libraries were sequenced on an Illumina HiSeq2000 using paired-end 100 bp reads. In the authors' own workflow: SOAPnuke was used to process the raw data, removing reads that contained adapters or uncalled bases, had a mean Phred below 15, or lacked an exact match to the constant primer or identifier. COPE v1.2.5 was used to merge high-quality paired reads, and clonotypes were defined as unique nucleotide sequences. MiTCR v1.1 was used to align the clonotypes against IMGT TRBV, TRBD and TRBJ reference segments. The analysis was restricted to V-J combinations with a frequency above 0.0001, which together covered around 99% of the repertoires. A TCS score was defined as the ratio of F50 (clonal expansion) to E x V (chaos), with BLOSUM62-based TCRdist applied between CDR3 peptides within each V-J. Welch's t-statistics and random forest reduced 514 V-J features to fewer than 15, which were used in a naive Bayes classifier (R e1071). TCRdb reworked the public reads: Q25 trimming with fastp, MiXCR clone assembly, productive beta chains retained. Every distinct CDR3 protein forms one entry, paired with its most common genes and DNA. These V and J calls rely on TCRdb rather than the paper's analysis. The sample table holds about 250,000 distinct CDR3 sequences, of which more than 20% were seen once. The leading ten clones occupy roughly 40% of the sample.

In the ophthalmopathy patients, disease was moderately to severely active, with a Clinical Activity Score of 3 or more, a NOSPECS grade of 4 or more, and a duration of less than 3 months. The study excluded patients with uncontrolled infections, other autoimmune diseases, pregnancy or lactation. Diagnoses were based on clinical symptoms, serum thyroxine and TRAb, thyroid ultrasound and orbital computed tomography. PBMCs were separated from roughly 10 ml of fresh peripheral blood using Ficoll-Paque density gradient centrifugation. Trizol reagent was used to extract total RNA, and RNA quality was then checked on an Agilent 2100 Bioanalyzer. From the cysteine through the phenylalanine, the CDR3 covers 18 amino acids. Only CDR3 DNA is held: 54 bases, read in frame from base 1. In the germline V gene, CDR1 corresponds to MNHEY and CDR2 to SVGEGT. Germline trimming: 0 bases from V, 3 bases from J; junction bases outside gene matches: 6.

Sequencing was done on a sample of blood. This receptor was obtained from a middle-aged woman with Graves' ophthalmopathy. This sequence uses TRBV6-2 or TRBV6-3 and TRBJ2-2, and 11 junctional nucleotides match TRBD1. The DNA reads as follows: TGTGCCAGCAGTTACTCGGACAGGGGGCTCGTTTACACCGGGGAGCTGTTTTTT. It translates to CASSYSDRGLVYTGELFF.